The sequence of this T cell receptor (beta chain) was determined in a study of CD8+CD57+ T cells in acquired aplastic anemia. About the research overall: Roughly 3.2 ug was the average amount of DNA from sorted CD4+ and CD8+ cells.

This clonotype appeared many times. Its matching antigen is unknown. Profiles of TCR beta VDJ and CDR3 were generated from a genomic DNA template. In TCRdb, the reads were re-called with MiXCR into one record per CDR3 protein. The sample holds around 200,000 distinct CDR3 sequences, less than 60% seen once. The CDR3 is 16 residues long. J gave up 8 bases and V 4 bases, and 8 bases lay outside the gene matches. The germline gives CDR1 SNHLY, CDR2 FYNNEI. Overall study findings and caveats: Both patients and controls carried the same twenty-nine CD8+ CDR3 sequences.

Patients picked for sequencing had shown CD8+CD57+ cell expansion detected by flow cytometry. Every patient had severe acquired aplastic anemia. Material: sorted CD4+, CD8+, or CD8+CD57+ T cells (not recorded which) from PBMCs. The chain carries TRBV2 and TRBJ2-1, with TRBD2 identical over 13 bases. This sequence was found in a human donor with aplastic anemia. The CDR3 coding sequence is TGTGCCAGCAGTGGATATACTAGCGGGGGGGCCGATGAGCAGTTCTTC. It specifies CASSGYTSGGADEQFF.